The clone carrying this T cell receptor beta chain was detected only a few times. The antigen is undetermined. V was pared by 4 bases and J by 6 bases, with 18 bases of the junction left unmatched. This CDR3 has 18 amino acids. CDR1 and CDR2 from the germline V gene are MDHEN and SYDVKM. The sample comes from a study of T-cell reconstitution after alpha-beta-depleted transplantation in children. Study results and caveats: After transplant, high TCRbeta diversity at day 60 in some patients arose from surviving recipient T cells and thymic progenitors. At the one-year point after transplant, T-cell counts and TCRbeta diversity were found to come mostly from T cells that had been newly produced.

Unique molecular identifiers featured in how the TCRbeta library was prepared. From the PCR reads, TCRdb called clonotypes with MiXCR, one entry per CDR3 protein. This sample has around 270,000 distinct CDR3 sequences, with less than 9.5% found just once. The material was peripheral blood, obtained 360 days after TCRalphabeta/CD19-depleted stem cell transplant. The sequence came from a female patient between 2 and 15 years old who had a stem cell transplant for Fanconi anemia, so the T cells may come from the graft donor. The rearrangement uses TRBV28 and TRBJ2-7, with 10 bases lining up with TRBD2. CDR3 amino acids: CASSSTRAGGPHFREQYF. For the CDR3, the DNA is TGTGCCAGCAGTTCGACTAGAGCGGGGGGGCCGCACTTCCGCGAGCAGTACTTC. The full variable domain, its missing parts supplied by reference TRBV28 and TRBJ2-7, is DVKVTQSSRYLVKRTGEKVFLECVQDMDHENMFWYRQDPGLGLRLIYFSYDVKMKEKGDIPEGYSVSREKKERFSLILESASTNQTSMYLCASSSTRAGGPHFREQYFGPGTRLTVT.